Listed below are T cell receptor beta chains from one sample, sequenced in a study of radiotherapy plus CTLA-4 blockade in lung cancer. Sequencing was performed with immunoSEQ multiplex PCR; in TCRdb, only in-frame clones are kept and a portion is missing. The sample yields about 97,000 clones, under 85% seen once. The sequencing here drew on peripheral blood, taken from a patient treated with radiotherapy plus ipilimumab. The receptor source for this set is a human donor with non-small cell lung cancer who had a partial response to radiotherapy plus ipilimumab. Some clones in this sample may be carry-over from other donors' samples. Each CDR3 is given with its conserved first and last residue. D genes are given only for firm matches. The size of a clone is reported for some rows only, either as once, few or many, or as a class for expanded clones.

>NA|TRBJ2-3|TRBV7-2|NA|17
TGTGCCAGCAGCTTAGGAGTACTGACTCCTCGCACAGATACGCAGTATTTT
CASSLGVLTPRTDTQYF
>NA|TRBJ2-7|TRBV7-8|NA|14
TGTGCCAGCAGCTTAGGGCTAGTTATCTACGAGCAGTACTTC
CASSLGLVIYEQYF
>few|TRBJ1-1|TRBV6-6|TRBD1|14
TGTGCCAGCAGGATACAGGGGTCGAACACTGAAGCTTTCTTT
CASRIQGSNTEAFF
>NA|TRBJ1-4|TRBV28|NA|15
TGTGCCAGCAGTTTCCAGGGGTCCACTAATGAAAAACTGTTTTTT
CASSFQGSTNEKLFF
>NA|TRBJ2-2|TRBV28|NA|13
TGTGCTATGAGGGACACGGACACCGGGGAGCTGTTTTTT
CAMRDTDTGELFF
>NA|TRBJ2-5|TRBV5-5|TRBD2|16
TGTGCCAGCAGCTCCATAGCGGGAGGGCCCTCAGAGACCCAGTACTTC
CASSSIAGGPSETQYF
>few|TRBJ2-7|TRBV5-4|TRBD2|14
TGTGCCAGCAGCTATGGACTAGCGGGCTACGAGCAGTACTTC
CASSYGLAGYEQYF
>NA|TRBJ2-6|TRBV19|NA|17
TGTGCCAGTAATCCGGCAGGGATTTACTCTGGGGCCAACGTCCTGACTTTC
CASNPAGIYSGANVLTF
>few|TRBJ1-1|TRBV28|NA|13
TGTGCCAGCAGTCCCGGGTTCTTCACTGAAGCTTTCTTT
CASSPGFFTEAFF
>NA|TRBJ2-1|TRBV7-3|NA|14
TGTGCCAGCAGCCGCGTCCGGGTCTGCAATGAGCAGTTCTTC
CASSRVRVCNEQFF
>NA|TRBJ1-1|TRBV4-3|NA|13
TGCGCCAGCAGGGGGACAACGAACACTGAAGCTTTCTTT
CASRGTTNTEAFF
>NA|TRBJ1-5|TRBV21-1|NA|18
TGTGCCAGCAGCAAAGTCGATAGCAGGCAGCGGAACAATCAGCCCCAGCATTTT
CASSKVDSRQRNNQPQHF
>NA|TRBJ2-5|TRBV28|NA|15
TGTGCCAGCAGTTTAGGAGGGTCGACGCAAGAGACCCAGTACTTC
CASSLGGSTQETQYF
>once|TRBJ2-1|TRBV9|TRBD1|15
TGTGCCAGCAGCGCCAGGGGACAGGGTCTCAATGAGCAGTTCTTC
CASSARGQGLNEQFF
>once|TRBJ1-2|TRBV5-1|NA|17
TGCGCCAGCAGCTTGGACACTCGTCGGGGGGGGGCAGATGGCTACACCTTC
CASSLDTRRGGADGYTF
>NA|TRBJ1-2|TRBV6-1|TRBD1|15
TGTGCCAGCAGTGCCGACAGGGCCCCTCGGTTCGGCTACACCTTC
CASSADRAPRFGYTF
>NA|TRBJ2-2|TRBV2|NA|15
TGTGCCAGCAGTGGTGATACCGGGGGCACCGGGGAGCTGTTTTTT
CASSGDTGGTGELFF
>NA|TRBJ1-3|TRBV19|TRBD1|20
TGTGCCAGTAGTACCCTTATCCGGACAGGAGGGGTTCGGTCTGGAAACACCATATATTTT
CASSTLIRTGGVRSGNTIYF
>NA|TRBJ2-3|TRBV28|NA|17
TGTGCCAGCAATCCACCCTGGCCCGGAGCTGGCACAGATACGCAGTATTTT
CASNPPWPGAGTDTQYF
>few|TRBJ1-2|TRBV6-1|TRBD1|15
TGTACTTCATCCCAGGACAGGGGGGTACACTATGGCTACACCTTC
CTSSQDRGVHYGYTF
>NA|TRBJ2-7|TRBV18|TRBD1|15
TGTGCCAGCTCACCAACCGGGACAGGGTTCTACGAGCAGTACTTC
CASSPTGTGFYEQYF
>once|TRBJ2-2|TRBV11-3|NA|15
TGTGCCAGCAGCCCTCGGGTATCGAACACCGGGGAGCTGTTTTTT
CASSPRVSNTGELFF
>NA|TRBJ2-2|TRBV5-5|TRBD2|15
TGTGCCAGCAGCTCCAAGAGCGGGGGCGACGGGGAGCTGTTTTTT
CASSSKSGGDGELFF
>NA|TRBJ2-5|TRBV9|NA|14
TGTGCCAGCAGCGGCGGGGCTCCTCAAGAGACCCAGTACTTC
CASSGGAPQETQYF
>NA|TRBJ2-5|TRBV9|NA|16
TGTGCCAGCAGCGTAGGGGGACTTAGCGGACAAGAGACCCAGTACTTC
CASSVGGLSGQETQYF
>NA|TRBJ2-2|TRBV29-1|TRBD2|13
TGCAGCGGTCATAGCGGGAGCGGCGGGGAGCTGTTTTTT
CSGHSGSGGELFF
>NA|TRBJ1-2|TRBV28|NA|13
TGTGCCAGCAGGGTCAGAAATACCTATGGCTACACCTTC
CASRVRNTYGYTF
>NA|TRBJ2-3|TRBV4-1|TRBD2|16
TGCGCCAGCAGCCAAGAGGGTAGCGGGGGAAGGGATACGCAGTATTTT
CASSQEGSGGRDTQYF
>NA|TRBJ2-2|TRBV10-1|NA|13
TGCGCCAGCAGTGAGCGGGTTAGAGGGGAGCTGTTTTTT
CASSERVRGELFF
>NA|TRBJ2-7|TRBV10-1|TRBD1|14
TGCGCCAGCAGTGACATAAGGGGGCCCTACGAGCAGTACTTC
CASSDIRGPYEQYF
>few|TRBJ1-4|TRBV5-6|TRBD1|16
TGTGCCAGCAGCTGGAGAAGACAGGGTGGTAATGAAAAACTGTTTTTT
CASSWRRQGGNEKLFF
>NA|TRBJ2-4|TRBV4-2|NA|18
TGTGCCAGCAGCCAAGACGATTTAGGCGGACTAGCCAAAAACATTCAGTACTTC
CASSQDDLGGLAKNIQYF
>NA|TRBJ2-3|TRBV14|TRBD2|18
TGTGCCAGCAGCCACCTCCGAGCTAGCGGGAGGGCCACAGATACGCAGTATTTT
CASSHLRASGRATDTQYF
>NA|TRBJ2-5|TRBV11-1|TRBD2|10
TGTGCCAGCAGCTTGGGGGGGGTGTACTTC
CASSLGGVYF
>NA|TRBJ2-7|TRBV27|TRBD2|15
TGTGCCAGCAGCGACGGAGCGGGGCTCTCCTACGAGCAGTACTTC
CASSDGAGLSYEQYF
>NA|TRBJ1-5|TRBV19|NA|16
TGTGCCAGTAGTCCCCGGGGAAGGGCAGTCAATCAGCCCCAGCATTTT
CASSPRGRAVNQPQHF
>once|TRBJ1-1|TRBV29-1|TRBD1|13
TGCAGCGCCGTACAGGGGGCATACACTGAAGCTTTCTTT
CSAVQGAYTEAFF
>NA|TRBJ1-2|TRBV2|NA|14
TGTGCCAGCAGGACTGGACAGCCTAACTATGGCTACACCTTC
CASRTGQPNYGYTF
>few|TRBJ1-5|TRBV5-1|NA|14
TGTGCCAGCAGCTTGTCGGGGTGGGATCAGCCCCAGCATTTT
CASSLSGWDQPQHF
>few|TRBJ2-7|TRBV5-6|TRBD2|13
TGTGCCAGCCGCAGACTAGCGGCCTACGAGCAGTACTTC
CASRRLAAYEQYF
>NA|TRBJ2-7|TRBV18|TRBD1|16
TGTGCCAGCTCACCACCCCGGCAGGGGGCTATCTACGAGCAGTACTTC
CASSPPRQGAIYEQYF
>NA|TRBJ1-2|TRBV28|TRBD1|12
TGTGCCAGTAGAACAGGGGGCGGAGGCTACACCTTC
CASRTGGGGYTF
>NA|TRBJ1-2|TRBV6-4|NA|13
TGTGCCAGCAGCCGGGGAGATACCTATGGCTACACCTTC
CASSRGDTYGYTF
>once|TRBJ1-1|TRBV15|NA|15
TGTGCCACAAAGCTCGGGGCAGGGGATTTGACTGAAGCTTTCTTT
CATKLGAGDLTEAFF
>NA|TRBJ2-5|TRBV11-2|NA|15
TGTGCCAGCAGCTTAGTCCCAGGGCATGGAGAGACCCAGTACTTC
CASSLVPGHGETQYF
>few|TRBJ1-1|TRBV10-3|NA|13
TGTGCCATCAGCGGGGGAGAAGGCACTGAAGCTTTCTTT
CAISGGEGTEAFF
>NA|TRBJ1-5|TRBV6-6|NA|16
TGTGCCAGCAGTTACTCGTATACAGGGAGCAATCAGCCCCAGCATTTT
CASSYSYTGSNQPQHF
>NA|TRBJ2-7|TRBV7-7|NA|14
TGTGCCAGCAGCAACAGCTTGGACAGCTACGAGCAGTACTTC
CASSNSLDSYEQYF
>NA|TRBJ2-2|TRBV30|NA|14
TGTGCCTGGGGAAAGAGGCGGGACACCGGGGAGCTGTTTTTT
CAWGKRRDTGELFF
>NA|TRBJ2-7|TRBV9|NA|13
TGTGCCAGCAGCGGGAGGACCACCCATGAGCAGTACTTC
CASSGRTTHEQYF
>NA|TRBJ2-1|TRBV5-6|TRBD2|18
TGTGCCAGCAGCAAGGGACTAGCGGGAGCGAGGTCCTACAATGAGCAGTTCTTC
CASSKGLAGARSYNEQFF
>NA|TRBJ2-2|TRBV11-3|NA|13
TGTGCCAGCAGCTTTAATAGCCAGGGAGAGCTGTTTTTT
CASSFNSQGELFF
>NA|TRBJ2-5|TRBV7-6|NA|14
TGTGCCAGCAGCTTAGGGACAGCCAGGGAGACCCAGTACTTC
CASSLGTARETQYF
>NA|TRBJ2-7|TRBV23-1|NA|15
TGCGCCAGCAGCTATGAAGGGGTAGGGGCTCACGAGCAGTACTTC
CASSYEGVGAHEQYF